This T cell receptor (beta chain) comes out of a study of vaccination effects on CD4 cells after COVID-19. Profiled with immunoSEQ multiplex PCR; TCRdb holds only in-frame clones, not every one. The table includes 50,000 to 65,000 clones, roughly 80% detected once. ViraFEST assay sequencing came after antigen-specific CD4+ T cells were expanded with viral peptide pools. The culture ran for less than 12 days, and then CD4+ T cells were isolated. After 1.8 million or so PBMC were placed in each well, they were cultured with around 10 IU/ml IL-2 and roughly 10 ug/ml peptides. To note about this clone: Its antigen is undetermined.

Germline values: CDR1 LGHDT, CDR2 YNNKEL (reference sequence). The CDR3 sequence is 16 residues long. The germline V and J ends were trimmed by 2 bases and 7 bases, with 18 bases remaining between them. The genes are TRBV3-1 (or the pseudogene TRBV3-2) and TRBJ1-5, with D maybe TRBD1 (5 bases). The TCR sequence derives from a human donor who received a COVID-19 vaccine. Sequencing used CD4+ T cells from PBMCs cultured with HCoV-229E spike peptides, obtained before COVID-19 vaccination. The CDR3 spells CASSQRGVPLGQPQHF. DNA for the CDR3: TGTGCCAGCAGCCAACGAGGGGTCCCACTCGGGCAGCCCCAGCATTTT.